Shown below are 18 T cell receptor beta chains from a single sample sequenced in a study of blood T cells in healthy people across ages. Primers used in a second PCR of about 7 to 12 cycles were a sample-barcoded 5' primer and a J-beta primer mix. Each CDR3 protein gets one entry after TCRdb re-called the 5' RACE reads with MiXCR. The sample shows almost 800,000 distinct CDR3 sequences, about three fifths of them seen only once. The sequenced sample consisted of blood. The receptor set was obtained from a man under 40 in good health.

This clonotype has more than one count but fewer than ten. The chain is built from TRBV5-1 and TRBJ2-7; 7 bases fit TRBD1. Trimming at V came to 7 bases and at J to 6 bases, leaving 13 bases not matched to a gene. The CDR3 runs to 14 residues. The germline V gene has CDR1 SGHRS and CDR2 YFSETQ. The CDR3 loop is CASGAANTGAEQYF. The CDR3 DNA follows: TGCGCCAGCGGGGCAGCCAACACAGGGGCCGAGCAGTACTTC.

With respect to this clonotype: A read error may account for a junction end that differs from germline. Written as DNA, the CDR3 is TGTACCAGCAGTGTCGTCAACTACGAGCAGTACTTC. It translates to CTSSVVNYEQYF. The chain carries TRBV28 and TRBJ2-7; D gene uncertain. The CDR3 has 12 residues. CDR1 is MDHEN, CDR2 SYDVKM, per germline.

The chain is built from TRBV29-1 and TRBJ1-2; TRBD1 agrees at 7 bases. V shed 4 bases, J shed 2 bases, and the junction held 7 bases outside the gene matches. Germline values: CDR1 SQVTM, CDR2 ANQGSEA. The CDR3 sequence is 14 residues long. The CDR3 sequence: CSVGSRDRNYGYTF. CDR3 bases: TGCAGCGTTGGAAGCCGGGACAGAAACTATGGCTACACCTTC. Drawing the rest from reference TRBV29-1 and TRBJ1-2, the complete variable domain is SAVISQKPSRDICQRGTSLTIQCQVDSQVTMMFWYRQQPGQSLTLIATANQGSEATYESGFVIDKFPISRPNLTFSTLTVSNMSPEDSSIYLCSVGSRDRNYGYTFGSGTRLTVV.

For this clonotype: A junction end diverges from the germline sequence, so it may reflect a read error. The chain combines TRBV28 with TRBJ2-7; D uncertain. There are 13 residues in the CDR3. Per the germline V gene, CDR1 is MDHEN and CDR2 is SYDVKM. The DNA for the CDR3 is TGTGCTAGCACGGACGGGTACTCCTACGAGCAGTACTTC. It is translated as CASTDGYSYEQYF.

V is TRBV29-1 and J is TRBJ1-1; D unresolved. V lost 3 bases, J lost 5 bases, and 7 bases lay in between. The germline gives CDR1 SQVTM, CDR2 ANQGSEA. This CDR3 contains 11 residues. CDR3 coding DNA: TGCAGCGTTGACGGGCAGACTGAAGCTTTCTTT. Translation: CSVDGQTEAFF. Looking up the rest from reference TRBV29-1 and TRBJ1-1 gives the full variable domain: SAVISQKPSRDICQRGTSLTIQCQVDSQVTMMFWYRQQPGQSLTLIATANQGSEATYESGFVIDKFPISRPNLTFSTLTVSNMSPEDSSIYLCSVDGQTEAFFGQGTRLTVV.

V and J are TRBV20-1 and TRBJ2-3, with 8 bases matching TRBD2. The CDR3 totals 13 residues. Looked up from germline, CDR1 is DFQATT and CDR2 is SNEGSKA (reference sequence). With V trimmed by 2 bases and J by 5 bases, 3 bases remained unmatched. CDR3 region: CSARLAGGDTQYF. CDR3 nucleotides: TGCAGTGCTAGACTAGCGGGTGGAGATACGCAGTATTTT.

In its sample, this clonotype was seen many times. This chain connects TRBV12-3 or TRBV12-4 to TRBJ2-1; the D gene is possibly TRBD1 (6 bases). V dropped 0 bases and J dropped 6 bases, with 12 bases sitting between them. This CDR3 spans 15 amino acids. The CDR3, as DNA: TGTGCCAGCAGTTTAGCGGGGGCCTACCCCAATGAGCAGTTCTTC. Protein: CASSLAGAYPNEQFF.

The chain employs TRBV25-1 and TRBJ2-4; D unclear. The DNA end lines up better with TRBJ2-7; the J call may be wrong. The germline CDR1 and CDR2 sequences are MGHDK and SYGVNS. The CDR3 consists of 13 residues. DNA of the CDR3: TGTGCCAGCAGTGAATGGGGCTCCTACGAGCAGTACTTC. It translates to CASSEWGSYEQYF.

Of note for this clonotype: The junction departs from the called germline gene at one end, perhaps through a read error. The V call is TRBV5-5, the J call TRBJ2-1; TRBD1 or TRBD2 may be the D gene (5 bases each). The CDR3 is 15 residues long. CDR1 is SGHKS, CDR2 YYEKEE, per germline (reference sequence). In DNA form, the CDR3 reads TGTGCCGGCAGCTGGGGCCCGGGACGGGACAATGAGCAGTTCTTC. Residues: CAGSWGPGRDNEQFF.

This clonotype has only a few counts. The rearrangement links TRBV5-1 to TRBJ2-4; 7 positions agree with TRBD1. This CDR3 contains 14 residues. Unmatched junction bases numbered 5, after V lost 4 bases and J lost 4 bases. Germline lookup yields CDR1 SGHRS and CDR2 YFSETQ. The CDR3 DNA reads as TGCGCCAGCAGCCCCGGGACAGTAAAAAACATTCAGTACTTC. Translation: CASSPGTVKNIQYF.

The V gene is TRBV20-1, the J gene TRBJ2-6, with D perhaps matching TRBD1 or TRBD2 (6 bases each). Germline assignment: CDR1 DFQATT and CDR2 SNEGSKA (reference sequence). This CDR3 comprises 16 residues. V was shortened by 5 bases and J by 4 bases, with 18 bases between the two germline ends. The CDR3 DNA follows: TGCAGTGCTGTGCCCGGGGGCAAAGCCGGGGCCAACGTCCTGACTTTC. This encodes CSAVPGGKAGANVLTF.

This chain uses TRBV7-7 with TRBJ1-4, with 8 nucleotides matching TRBD1. Germline assignment: CDR1 SSHAT and CDR2 FNYEAQ (reference sequence). The CDR3 sequence is 15 residues long. Trimming cost V 5 bases and J 5 bases; bases outside gene matches: 7. CDR3 loop: CASSAGTGTNEKLFF. The CDR3 DNA is TGTGCCAGCAGCGCCGGGACAGGCACGAATGAAAAACTGTTTTTT.

The V and J genes are TRBV5-1 and TRBJ2-7; TRBD2 agrees at 7 bases. This CDR3 is built from 14 residues. Trimming at V came to 1 base and at J to 6 bases, leaving 7 bases not matched to a gene. Germline V gene lookup returns CDR1 SGHRS and CDR2 YFSETQ. CDR3 sequence: CASSLRPSGGEQYF. Written as DNA, the CDR3 is TGCGCCAGCAGCTTGCGTCCGTCGGGGGGCGAGCAGTACTTC.

The J gene is TRBJ2-5, the V gene TRBV4-2; TRBD2 might be the D (6 bases). V was trimmed by 1 base and J by 5 bases, leaving 14 bases between them. This CDR3 spans 15 amino acids. The V gene's germline CDR1 is LGHNA and CDR2 YNFKEQ. CDR3 DNA sequence: TGTGCCAGCAGCCAAGTTGGACTTGGGGGGGAGACCCAGTACTTC. It codes for CASSQVGLGGETQYF.

The J gene is TRBJ2-5, the V gene TRBV20-1; the D gene could be TRBD1 or TRBD2 (6 bases each). The J call is doubtful: the DNA matches TRBJ2-7 better. CDR1 is DFQATT and CDR2 is SNEGSKA in the germline V gene (reference sequence). The CDR3 covers 13 residues. CDR3: CSLEGVHSYEQYF. CDR3 DNA sequence: TGCAGTCTGGAGGGGGTCCATTCCTACGAGCAGTACTTC.

The chain has TRBV3-1 and TRBJ2-7, with 8 bases lining up with TRBD2. Germline CDR1 LGHDT, CDR2 YNNKEL (reference sequence). V lost 5 bases to trimming and J lost 3 bases; unmatched junction nucleotides: 9. This CDR3 spans 15 amino acids. This CDR3 is CASSTPGTRGYEQYF. Here the CDR3 DNA reads TGTGCCAGCAGCACACCCGGGACTAGAGGCTACGAGCAGTACTTC.

The rearrangement links TRBV29-1 to TRBJ2-3, with TRBD1 as a possible D gene (6 bases). CDR1 SQVTM and CDR2 ANQGSEA come from the germline V gene. The V gene lost 5 bases and the J gene lost 1 base, with 19 bases spanning the gap. CDR3 length: 16 residues. CDR3 in DNA: TGCAGCGTTCAAGTATCACAGGGATGGGGCACAGATACGCAGTATTTT. Its translation: CSVQVSQGWGTDTQYF.

The gene calls are TRBV7-9 and TRBJ1-2; possible D gene TRBD1, 5 bases. Germline CDR1 is SEHNR and CDR2 is FQNEAQ (reference sequence). The CDR3 runs 17 residues. Trimming removed 0 bases at V and 7 bases at J, with 21 bases between. The CDR3 reads CASSLASGGVGLGGYTF. The CDR3 DNA follows: TGTGCCAGCAGCTTAGCGTCTGGGGGTGTCGGGCTGGGTGGCTACACCTTC.